These 16 T cell receptor beta chains were sequenced from one sample in a study of blood T cell repertoires in COVID-19. Some clones are missing from TCRdb's copy, which holds only in-frame ones; the method was immunoSEQ multiplex PCR. The table includes just over 300,000 clones, roughly 89% detected once. Sequenced: PBMCs or T cells enriched from blood (not recorded which). The source of these receptors is a woman in her late teens or twenties with acute COVID-19.

V gene TRBV18 combines with J gene TRBJ2-7; 7 bases agree with TRBD2. This CDR3 is built from 14 residues. Germline values: CDR1 KGHSH, CDR2 LQKENI. V trimming: 3 bases; J trimming: 5 bases; junction bases outside the gene matches: 7. The CDR3 loop reads CASSPRGEGDEQYF. The CDR3 DNA is TGTGCCAGCTCACCCCGGGGGGAAGGTGACGAGCAGTACTTC.

The rearrangement joins TRBV18 to TRBJ1-1; D remains ambiguous. V gave up 1 base and J gave up 4 bases, with 16 bases separating them. Germline CDR1 is KGHSH and CDR2 is LQKENI. The CDR3 contains 16 residues. CDR3 bases: TGTGCCAGCTCACCACAAGACTTCGGGAGGGTCACTGAAGCTTTCTTT. Residues: CASSPQDFGRVTEAFF. Combining the CDR3 with reference TRBV18 and TRBJ1-1 gives the whole variable domain NAGVMQNPRHLVRRRGQEARLRCSPMKGHSHVYWYRQLPEEGLKFMVYLQKENIIDESGMPKERFSAEFPKEGPSILRIQQVVRGDSAAYFCASSPQDFGRVTEAFFGQGTRLTVV.

The rearrangement uses TRBV10-3 and TRBJ2-7; possibly TRBD1 for D (5 bases). The CDR3 has 14 residues. From germline, CDR1 is ENHRY and CDR2 SYGVKD. V was shortened by 3 bases and J by 4 bases, with 13 bases between the two germline ends. The CDR3 spells CAISDKGPPYEQYF. The CDR3 DNA reads as TGTGCCATCAGTGATAAGGGGCCTCCATACGAGCAGTACTTC.

This chain uses TRBV10-3 with TRBJ2-7; TRBD2 agrees at 9 bases. Germline CDR1 is ENHRY and CDR2 is SYGVKD. The V segment lost 5 bases and the J segment 2 bases; nucleotides outside the gene matches: 4. This CDR3 has 14 amino acids. Here the CDR3 reads CAISRTSVTYEQYF. CDR3 nucleotides: TGTGCCATCAGTCGGACTAGCGTCACCTACGAGCAGTACTTC.

The rearrangement joins TRBV15 to TRBJ2-2, with unresolved D. The ends were cut back, 3 bases at V and 0 bases at J, with 11 bases in the middle. Germline CDR1 LNHNV, CDR2 YYDKDF (reference sequence). The CDR3 loop spans 16 amino acids. This CDR3 is CATSSQTLANTGELFF. The CDR3 coding sequence is TGTGCCACCAGCAGTCAGACTTTGGCGAACACCGGGGAGCTGTTTTTT.

This chain uses TRBV7-3 with TRBJ2-1; 10 nucleotides line up with TRBD2. The ends lost 5 bases at V and 4 bases at J; junction bases unmatched: 5. The CDR3 sequence is 15 residues long. Germline V lookup: CDR1 SGHTA, CDR2 FQGTGA. The CDR3 reads CASSQTSGLYNEQFF. CDR3 sequence (DNA): TGTGCCAGCAGCCAGACTAGCGGGCTTTACAATGAGCAGTTCTTC.

The V call is TRBV28, the J call TRBJ1-6; 7 bases are a match to TRBD1. CDR1 MDHEN and CDR2 SYDVKM come from the germline V gene. V lost 5 bases to trimming and J lost 9 bases; unmatched junction nucleotides: 13. The CDR3 sequence is 16 residues long. The CDR3 protein is CASSHSMTGISSPLHF. Here the CDR3 DNA reads TGTGCCAGCAGTCATTCGATGACAGGGATCTCTTCACCCCTCCACTTT.

In DNA, the CDR3 is TGTGCCAGCAGCTTAGCGAGGCGGTCGGACACCGGGGAGCTGTTTTTT. It codes for CASSLARRSDTGELFF. The V call is TRBV7-9, the J call TRBJ2-2; D not resolved. Germline V gene lookup returns CDR1 SEHNR and CDR2 FQNEAQ (reference sequence). Trimming took off 0 bases at V and 3 bases at J, with 11 bases between the two ends. The CDR3 consists of 16 residues.

The chain combines TRBV24-1 with TRBJ2-7; D possibly corresponds to TRBD1 (6 bases). The CDR3 loop spans 16 amino acids. V lost 4 bases, J lost 2 bases, and 17 bases lay in between. Germline assignment: CDR1 KGHDR and CDR2 SFDVKD. The CDR3 DNA follows: TGTGCCACCAGTGACCGTGGACAGAAAGGGGCCTACGAGCAGTACTTC. Translated, it gives CATSDRGQKGAYEQYF.

The V and J genes are TRBV7-9 and TRBJ2-2; 9 nucleotides line up with TRBD2. CDR3 length: 15 amino acids. V shed 5 bases, J shed 4 bases, and the junction held 5 bases outside the gene matches. CDR1 is SEHNR, CDR2 FQNEAQ, per germline (reference sequence). CDR3 amino acids: CASSRSGSSTGELFF. In DNA, the CDR3 is TGTGCCAGCAGCCGTAGCGGGAGCAGCACCGGGGAGCTGTTTTTT.

The CDR3 protein is CASSGGTGNNEKLFF. In DNA form, the CDR3 reads TGTGCCAGCAGCGGTGGGACAGGAAATAATGAAAAACTGTTTTTT. This chain uses TRBV2 with TRBJ1-4; the match to TRBD1 covers 8 bases. Germline V gene sequence: CDR1 SNHLY, CDR2 FYNNEI. V shed 6 bases and J 4 bases; nucleotides not matched to a gene: 7. The CDR3 covers 15 residues.

This clone has a handful of counts. The chain links TRBV3-1 (or the pseudogene TRBV3-2) to TRBJ1-2; 8 bases agree with TRBD1. The CDR3 loop spans 14 amino acids. V dropped 1 base and J dropped 5; count of bases not matched to a gene: 3. Germline CDR1 LGHDT, CDR2 YNNKEL (reference sequence). The CDR3 nucleotides read TGTGCCAGCAGCCAAGTTGGACAGGGTTATGGCTACACCTTC. Protein: CASSQVGQGYGYTF.

V is TRBV11-3 and J is TRBJ2-1, with D maybe TRBD2 (7 bases). The CDR3 consists of 16 residues. V shed 7 bases and J shed 6 bases, with 22 bases lying between them. Germline CDR1 is SGHNT and CDR2 is YENEEA. The CDR3 nucleotides read TGTGCCAGCACTCCCGGGGGCGGGAGTGCCGGCAATGAGCAGTTCTTC. Its translation is CASTPGGGSAGNEQFF.

V gene TRBV19 combines with J gene TRBJ2-5; D is possibly TRBD2 (6 bases). Germline loops: CDR1 LNHDA, CDR2 SQIVND (reference sequence). Trimming stripped 1 base from V and 4 bases from J, with 13 bases between. There are 15 residues in the CDR3. CDR3 residues: CASSIVGGSPETQYF. As DNA, the CDR3 is TGTGCCAGTAGTATAGTTGGGGGGAGCCCAGAGACCCAGTACTTC.

The chain is built from TRBV9 and TRBJ2-1, with TRBD2 identical over 7 bases. V was clipped by 1 base and J by 4 bases; unmatched bases: 8. CDR3 size: 16 residues. Looked up from germline, CDR1 is SGDLS and CDR2 is YYNGEE. The CDR3: CASSVFGGGDYNEQFF. The CDR3 DNA reads TGTGCCAGCAGCGTATTTGGGGGAGGGGATTACAATGAGCAGTTCTTC.

The chain combines TRBV28 with TRBJ1-5; D is unclear. The CDR3 length is 12 residues. Between the trimmed V and J ends, which lost 1 base and 7 bases, there was a span of 5 bases. Germline CDR1 is MDHEN and CDR2 is SYDVKM. CDR3 loop: CASSLYSQPQHF. In nucleotides, the CDR3 is TGTGCCAGCAGTTTATATTCACAGCCCCAGCATTTT.